The clone carrying this TCR beta chain was recorded once. This sample stems from a study of blood T cell repertoires in COVID-19. About the research overall: Samples came from the United States, Italy and Spain, spanning acute and convalescent COVID-19. PBMCs, B-cell-depleted T cells, or T cells were the source of the cDNA or gDNA that made up the material.

The ends lost 3 bases at V and 4 bases at J; junction bases unmatched: 3. Germline assignment: CDR1 KGHSH and CDR2 LQKENI. This CDR3 contains 14 residues. In the source study's methods: Cell counts per sample came from amplifying reference gene primers. Assay used: immunoSEQ multiplex PCR; TCRdb lists only in-frame clones, some missing. D and trimming come from the DNA, and the V and J calls and clone size come from that table. Counted here are more than 90,000 clones, 85% occurring once; the ten biggest clones make up approximately 1.3%. The chain has TRBV18 and TRBJ2-5, with 9 bases that match TRBD1. The receptor was isolated from a man aged 35 to 55 with acute or convalescent COVID-19. Input material: peripheral blood. CDR3 sequence: CASSPGTGLETQYF. Written as DNA, the CDR3 is TGTGCCAGCTCACCGGGGACAGGGTTAGAGACCCAGTACTTC.